Included here is one T cell receptor (beta chain) sequence, with context. The antigen is unknown. This sample stems from a study of T cell responses to AZD1222 COVID-19 vaccine. Profiled with immunoSEQ multiplex PCR; TCRdb holds only in-frame clones, not every one. The data hold over 100,000 clones, with roughly 89% observed a single time. Study-level findings and limits: Among those given AZD1222, only 5 to 7 were seropositive at baseline. The span of vaccine-associated CD4 TCRs extended across spike, with dominance at 160-218 and 743-854.

The CDR3 contains 14 residues. V was cut by 7 bases and J by 2 bases, with 16 bases left in between. Germline-derived CDR1 and CDR2 are SGHNT and YYREEE (reference sequence). The TCR was taken from an adult in good health. The chain carries TRBV5-4 and TRBJ2-7; D is uncertain. The specimen was peripheral blood, collected on day 0 of AZD1222 vaccination. The CDR3 protein is CASPTVGPTYEQYF. For the CDR3, the DNA is TGTGCCAGCCCCACTGTCGGCCCCACCTACGAGCAGTACTTC.